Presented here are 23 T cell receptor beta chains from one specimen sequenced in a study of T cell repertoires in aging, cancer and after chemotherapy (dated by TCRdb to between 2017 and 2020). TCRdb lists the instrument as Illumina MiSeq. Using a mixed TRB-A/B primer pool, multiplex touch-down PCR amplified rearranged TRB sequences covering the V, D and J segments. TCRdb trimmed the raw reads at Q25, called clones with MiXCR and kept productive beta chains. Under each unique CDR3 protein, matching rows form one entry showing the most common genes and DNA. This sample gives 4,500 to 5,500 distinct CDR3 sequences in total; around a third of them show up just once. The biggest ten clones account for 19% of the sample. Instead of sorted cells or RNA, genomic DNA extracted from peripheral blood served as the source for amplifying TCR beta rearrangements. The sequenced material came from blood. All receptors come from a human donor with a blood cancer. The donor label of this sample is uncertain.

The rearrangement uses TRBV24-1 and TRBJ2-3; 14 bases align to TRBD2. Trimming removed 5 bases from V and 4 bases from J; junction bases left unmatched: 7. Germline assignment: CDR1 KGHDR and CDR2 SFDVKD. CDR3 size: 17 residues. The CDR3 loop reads CATSGPGLAGDPDTQYF. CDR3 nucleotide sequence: TGTGCCACCAGTGGCCCGGGACTAGCGGGAGACCCAGATACGCAGTATTTT.

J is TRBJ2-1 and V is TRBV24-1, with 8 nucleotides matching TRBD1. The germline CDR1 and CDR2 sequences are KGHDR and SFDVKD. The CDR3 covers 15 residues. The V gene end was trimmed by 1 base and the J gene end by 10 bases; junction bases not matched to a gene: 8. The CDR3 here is CATSDLYRGVGEQFF. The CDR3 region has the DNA TGTGCCACCAGTGATTTATACAGGGGGGTCGGAGAGCAGTTCTTC.

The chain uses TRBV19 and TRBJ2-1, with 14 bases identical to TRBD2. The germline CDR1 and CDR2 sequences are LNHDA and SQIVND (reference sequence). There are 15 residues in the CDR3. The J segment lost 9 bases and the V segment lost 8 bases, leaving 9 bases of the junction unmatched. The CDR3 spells CASDFGTSGSSEQFF. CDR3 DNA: TGTGCCAGTGACTTCGGGACTAGCGGGAGTTCTGAGCAGTTCTTC.

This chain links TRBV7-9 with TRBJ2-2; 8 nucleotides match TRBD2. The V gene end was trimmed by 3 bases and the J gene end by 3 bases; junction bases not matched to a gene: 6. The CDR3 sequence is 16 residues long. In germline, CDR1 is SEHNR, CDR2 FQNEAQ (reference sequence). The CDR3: CASSLKFGGDTGELFF. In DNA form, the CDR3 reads TGTGCCAGCAGCTTGAAGTTCGGGGGGGACACCGGGGAGCTGTTTTTT.

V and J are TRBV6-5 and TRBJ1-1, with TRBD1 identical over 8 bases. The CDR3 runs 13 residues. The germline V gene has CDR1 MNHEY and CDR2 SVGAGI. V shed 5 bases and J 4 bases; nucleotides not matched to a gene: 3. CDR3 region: CASSPDRATEAFF. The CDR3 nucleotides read TGTGCCAGCAGTCCGGACAGGGCCACTGAAGCTTTCTTT.

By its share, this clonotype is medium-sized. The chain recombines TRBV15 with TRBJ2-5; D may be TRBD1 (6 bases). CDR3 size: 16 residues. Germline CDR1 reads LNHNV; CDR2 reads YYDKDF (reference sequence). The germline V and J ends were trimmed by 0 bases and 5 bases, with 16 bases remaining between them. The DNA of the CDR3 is TGTGCCACCAGCAGAGAGTCCGAAGGGGGTTGGGAGACCCAGTACTTC. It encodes CATSRESEGGWETQYF.

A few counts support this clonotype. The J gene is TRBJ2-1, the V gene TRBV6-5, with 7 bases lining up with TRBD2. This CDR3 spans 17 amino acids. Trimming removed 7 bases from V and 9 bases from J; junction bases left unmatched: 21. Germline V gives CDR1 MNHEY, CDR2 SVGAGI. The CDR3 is CASTSRWSGREFGEQFF. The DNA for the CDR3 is TGTGCCAGCACCTCCCGGTGGTCGGGGCGGGAGTTCGGTGAGCAGTTCTTC.

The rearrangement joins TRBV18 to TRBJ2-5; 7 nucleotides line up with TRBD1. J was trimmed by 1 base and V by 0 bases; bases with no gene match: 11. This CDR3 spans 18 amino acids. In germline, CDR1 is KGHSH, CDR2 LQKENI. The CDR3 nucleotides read TGTGCCAGCTCACCACCTCGAAGACAGGGAAGGGGCCAAGAGACCCAGTACTTC. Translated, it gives CASSPPRRQGRGQETQYF.

CDR3 sequence: CSARTSARPQYF. The CDR3 DNA sequence: TGCAGTGCTAGAACTAGCGCCAGGCCCCAGTACTTC. The chain recombines TRBV20-1 with TRBJ2-5, with 7 nucleotides matching TRBD2. CDR1 is DFQATT and CDR2 is SNEGSKA in the germline V gene (reference sequence). This CDR3 is 12 amino acids long. Trimming cost V 2 bases and J 9 bases; bases outside gene matches: 6.

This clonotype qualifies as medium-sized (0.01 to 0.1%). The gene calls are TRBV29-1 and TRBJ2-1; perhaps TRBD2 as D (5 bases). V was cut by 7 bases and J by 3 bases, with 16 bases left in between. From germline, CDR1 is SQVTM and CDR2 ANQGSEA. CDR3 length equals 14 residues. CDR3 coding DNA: TGCAGCGCCCCCAGAGGGATAAGCTACAATGAGCAGTTCTTC. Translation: CSAPRGISYNEQFF.

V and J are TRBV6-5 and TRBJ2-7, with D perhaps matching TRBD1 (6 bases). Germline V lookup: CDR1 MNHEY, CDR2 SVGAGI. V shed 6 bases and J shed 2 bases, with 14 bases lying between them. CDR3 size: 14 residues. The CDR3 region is CASRTPGTTYEQYF. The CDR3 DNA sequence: TGTGCCAGCAGAACCCCCGGGACAACCTACGAGCAGTACTTC.

This CDR3 is CASSRVENTQYF. The CDR3 DNA reads TGTGCCAGCAGTCGAGTCGAAAATACGCAGTATTTT. This rearrangement joins TRBV5-4 to TRBJ2-3; D unclear. Germline-derived CDR1 and CDR2 are SGHNT and YYREEE (reference sequence). The CDR3 extends over 12 amino acids. The V end was cut by 5 bases, the J end by 7 bases, with 11 bases between.

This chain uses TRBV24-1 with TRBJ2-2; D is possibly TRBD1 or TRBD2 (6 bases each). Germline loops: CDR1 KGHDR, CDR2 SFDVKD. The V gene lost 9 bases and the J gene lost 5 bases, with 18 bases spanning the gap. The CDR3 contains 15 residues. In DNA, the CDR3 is TGTGCCACCCACGGAGGGGGGCCGCTGACCGGGGAGCTGTTTTTT. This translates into CATHGGGPLTGELFF.

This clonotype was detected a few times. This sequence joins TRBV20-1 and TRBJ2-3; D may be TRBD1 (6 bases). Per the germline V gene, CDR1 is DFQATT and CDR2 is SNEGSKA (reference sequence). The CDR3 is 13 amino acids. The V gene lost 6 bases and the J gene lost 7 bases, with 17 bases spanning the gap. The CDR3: CSAPPAGENTQYF. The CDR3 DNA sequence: TGCAGTGCACCACCCGCAGGGGAAAATACGCAGTATTTT.

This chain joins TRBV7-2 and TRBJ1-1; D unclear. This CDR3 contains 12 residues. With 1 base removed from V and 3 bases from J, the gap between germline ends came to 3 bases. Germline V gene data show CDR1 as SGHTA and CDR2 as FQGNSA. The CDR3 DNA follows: TGTGCCAGCAGCTTAGACCACACTGAAGCTTTCTTT. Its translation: CASSLDHTEAFF.

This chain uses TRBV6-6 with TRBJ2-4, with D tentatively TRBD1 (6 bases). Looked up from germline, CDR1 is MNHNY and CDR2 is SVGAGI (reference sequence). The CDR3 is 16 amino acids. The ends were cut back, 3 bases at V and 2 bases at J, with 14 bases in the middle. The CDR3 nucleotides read TGTGCCAGCAGTTATCAGGGGCTGCCTCCCAAAAACATTCAGTACTTC. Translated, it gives CASSYQGLPPKNIQYF.

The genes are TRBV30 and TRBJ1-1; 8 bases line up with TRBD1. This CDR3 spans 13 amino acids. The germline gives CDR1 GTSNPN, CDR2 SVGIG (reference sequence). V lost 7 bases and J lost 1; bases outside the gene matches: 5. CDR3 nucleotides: TGTGCCTTTGCGGGACAGGCGAACACTGAAGCTTTCTTT. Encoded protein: CAFAGQANTEAFF.

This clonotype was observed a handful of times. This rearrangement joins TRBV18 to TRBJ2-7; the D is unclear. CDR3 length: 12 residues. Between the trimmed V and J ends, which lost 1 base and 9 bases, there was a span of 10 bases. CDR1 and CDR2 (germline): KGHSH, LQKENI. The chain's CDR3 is CASSPREEGQYF. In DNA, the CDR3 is TGTGCCAGCTCACCACGAGAAGAAGGGCAGTACTTC.

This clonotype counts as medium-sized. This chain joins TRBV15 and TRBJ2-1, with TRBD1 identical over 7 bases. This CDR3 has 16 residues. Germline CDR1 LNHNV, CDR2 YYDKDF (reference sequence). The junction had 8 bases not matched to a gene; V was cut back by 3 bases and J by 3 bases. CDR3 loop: CATSSYETGIYNEQFF. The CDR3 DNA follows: TGTGCCACCAGCAGCTACGAGACAGGGATCTACAATGAGCAGTTCTTC.

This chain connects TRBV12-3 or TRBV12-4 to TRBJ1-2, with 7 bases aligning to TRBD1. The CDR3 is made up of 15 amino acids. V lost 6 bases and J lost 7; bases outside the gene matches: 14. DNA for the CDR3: TGTGCCAGCAGCTCCCTTCTAGACAGGGATTTTGGCTACACCTTC. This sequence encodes CASSSLLDRDFGYTF.

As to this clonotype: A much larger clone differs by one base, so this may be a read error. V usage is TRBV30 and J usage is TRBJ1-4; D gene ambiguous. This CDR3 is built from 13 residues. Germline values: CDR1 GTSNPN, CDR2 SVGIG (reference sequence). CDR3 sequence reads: CASTPSGNKKLFF. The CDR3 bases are TGTGCCTCAACCCCGTCGGGTAATAAAAAACTGTTTTTT.

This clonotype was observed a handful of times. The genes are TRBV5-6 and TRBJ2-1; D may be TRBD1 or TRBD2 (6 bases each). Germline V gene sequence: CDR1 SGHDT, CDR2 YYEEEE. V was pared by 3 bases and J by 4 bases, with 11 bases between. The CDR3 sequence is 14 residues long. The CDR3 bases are TGTGCCAGCAGCTGGGGGGCAACTTACAATGAGCAGTTCTTC. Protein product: CASSWGATYNEQFF. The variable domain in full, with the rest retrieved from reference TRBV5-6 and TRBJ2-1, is DAGVTQSPTHLIKTRGQQVTLRCSPKSGHDTVSWYQQALGQGPQFIFQYYEEEERQRGNFPDRFSGHQFPNYSSELNVNALLLGDSALYLCASSWGATYNEQFFGPGTRLTVL.

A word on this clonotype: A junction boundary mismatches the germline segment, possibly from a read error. CDR3 DNA sequence: TGCAGTGCGAGAGGGATCTTGAACACTGAAGCTTTCTTT. Amino acid sequence: CSARGILNTEAFF. The rearrangement links TRBV20-1 to TRBJ1-1; D ambiguous. The germline gives CDR1 DFQATT, CDR2 SNEGSKA (reference sequence). This CDR3 spans 13 amino acids.